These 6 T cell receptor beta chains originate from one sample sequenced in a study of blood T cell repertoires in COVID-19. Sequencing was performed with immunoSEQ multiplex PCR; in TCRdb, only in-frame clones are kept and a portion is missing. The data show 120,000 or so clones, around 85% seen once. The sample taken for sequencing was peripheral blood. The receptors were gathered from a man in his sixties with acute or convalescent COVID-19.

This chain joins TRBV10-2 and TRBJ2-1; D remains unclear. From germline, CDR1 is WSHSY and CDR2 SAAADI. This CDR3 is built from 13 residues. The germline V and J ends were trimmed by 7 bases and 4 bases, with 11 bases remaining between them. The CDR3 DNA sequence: TGCGCCAGCACTCCAGGTGGGTACAATGAGCAGTTCTTC. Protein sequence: CASTPGGYNEQFF.

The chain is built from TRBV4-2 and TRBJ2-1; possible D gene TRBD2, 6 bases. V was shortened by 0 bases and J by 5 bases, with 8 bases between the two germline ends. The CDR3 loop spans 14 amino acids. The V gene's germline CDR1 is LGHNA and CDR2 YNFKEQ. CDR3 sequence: CASSQDGGNNEQFF. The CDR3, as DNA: TGTGCCAGCAGCCAAGATGGGGGGAACAATGAGCAGTTCTTC.

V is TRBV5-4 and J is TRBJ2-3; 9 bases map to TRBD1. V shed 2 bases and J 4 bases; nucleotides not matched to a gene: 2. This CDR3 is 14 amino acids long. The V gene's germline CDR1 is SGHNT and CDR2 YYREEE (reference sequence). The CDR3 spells CASSFTGGADTQYF. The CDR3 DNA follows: TGTGCCAGCAGCTTTACAGGGGGCGCAGATACGCAGTATTTT. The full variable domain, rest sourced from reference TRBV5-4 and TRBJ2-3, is ETGVTQSPTHLIKTRGQQVTLRCSSQSGHNTVSWYQQALGQGPQFIFQYYREEENGRGNFPPRFSGLQFPNYSSELNVNALELDDSALYLCASSFTGGADTQYFGPGTRLTVL.

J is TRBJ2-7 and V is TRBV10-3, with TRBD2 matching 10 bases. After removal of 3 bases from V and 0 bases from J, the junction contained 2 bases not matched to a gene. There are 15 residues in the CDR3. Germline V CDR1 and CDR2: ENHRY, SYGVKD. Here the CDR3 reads CAISEGLAVSYEQYF. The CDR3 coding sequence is TGTGCCATCAGTGAAGGACTAGCGGTCTCCTACGAGCAGTACTTC.

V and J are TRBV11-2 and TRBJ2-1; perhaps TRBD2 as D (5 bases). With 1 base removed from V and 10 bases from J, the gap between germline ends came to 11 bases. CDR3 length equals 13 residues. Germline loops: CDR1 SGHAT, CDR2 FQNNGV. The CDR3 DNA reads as TGTGCCAGCAGCTTAGCTATCAGGAGGGAGCAGTTCTTC. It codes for CASSLAIRREQFF.

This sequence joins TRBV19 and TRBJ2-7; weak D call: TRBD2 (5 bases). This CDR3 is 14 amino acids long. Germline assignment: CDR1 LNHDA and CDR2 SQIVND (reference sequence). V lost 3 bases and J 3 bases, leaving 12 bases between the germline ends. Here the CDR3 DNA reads TGTGCCAGTAGTATTAACGAGCGGAGCTACGAGCAGTACTTC. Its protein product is CASSINERSYEQYF. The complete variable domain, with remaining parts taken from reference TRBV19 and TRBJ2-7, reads DGGITQSPKYLFRKEGQNVTLSCEQNLNHDAMYWYRQDPGQGLRLIYYSQIVNDFQKGDIAEGYSVSREKKESFPLTVTSAQKNPTAFYLCASSINERSYEQYFGPGTRLTVT.